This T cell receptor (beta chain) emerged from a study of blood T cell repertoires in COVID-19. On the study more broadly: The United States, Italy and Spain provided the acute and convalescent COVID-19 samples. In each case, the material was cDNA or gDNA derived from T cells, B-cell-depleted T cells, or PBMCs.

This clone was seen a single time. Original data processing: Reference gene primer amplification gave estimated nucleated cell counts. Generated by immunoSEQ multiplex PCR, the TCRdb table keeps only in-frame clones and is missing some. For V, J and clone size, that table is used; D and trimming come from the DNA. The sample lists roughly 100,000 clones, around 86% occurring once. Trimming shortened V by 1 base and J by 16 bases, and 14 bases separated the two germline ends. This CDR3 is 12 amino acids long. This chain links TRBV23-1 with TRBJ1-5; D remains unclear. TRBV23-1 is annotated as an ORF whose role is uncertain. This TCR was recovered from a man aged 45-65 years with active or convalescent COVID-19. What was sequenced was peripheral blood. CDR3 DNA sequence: TGCGCCAGCAGTCAATTATCCGACACGCTACATTTT. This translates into CASSQLSDTLHF.